These 32 T cell receptor beta chains originate from one sample sequenced in a study of tumor-infiltrating lymphocytes in primary liver carcinoma (dated by TCRdb to about 2017). The listed sequencing device is Illumina HiSeq 2500. Using a constant-region primer and ProtoScript II reverse transcriptase, TCRbeta-specific cDNA was reverse-transcribed from approximately 500 ng total RNA. TCRbeta libraries were built with three nested multiplex PCR rounds, a slightly modified ARM-PCR procedure. The first two PCR rounds used multiplex TRBV1-TRBV30 forward primers with a Cbeta reverse primer, each for about 9 cycles. TCRdb handled the public reads itself, with Q25 trimming in fastp and clone calling in MiXCR, and kept productive beta chains. Identical CDR3 proteins give one entry, which carries the most common genes and DNA. Across this sample there are roughly 100,000 distinct CDR3 sequences, with approximately 68% seen only once. The ten largest account for 9% to 10% of the sample.

Without any cell sorting, total RNA and DNA were co-extracted from about 20-30 mg of bulk tissue using the AllPrep DNA/RNA mini kit. Sequences were obtained from liver tumor tissue from sampling region 5. The cell subset or site label on this specimen signifies: tumor region T5, tumor centre. All receptors come from a woman aged 55-70 years with primary liver carcinoma and hepatitis B virus infection.

A remark on this clonotype: A read error may account for a junction end that differs from germline. The rearrangement links TRBV29-1 to TRBJ2-1; perhaps TRBD2 as D (5 bases). Germline V gives CDR1 SQVTM, CDR2 ANQGSEA. The CDR3 length is 15 residues. The CDR3 DNA is TGCAGCGCTGAAGACGGGATTGTCATGGGGAGTGAGCAGTTCTTC. Translated: CSAEDGIVMGSEQFF.

Comments on this clonotype: A clone one base away is much larger, so this may be a read error. This chain connects TRBV4-1 to TRBJ2-5; 9 nucleotides agree with TRBD2. The CDR3 sequence is 17 residues long. J gave up 9 bases and V 0 bases, and 14 bases lay outside the gene matches. Germline CDR1 reads MGHRA; CDR2 reads YSYEKL. This CDR3 is CASSQDTWGSGSEAQYF. As DNA, the CDR3 is TGCGCCAGCAGCCAAGATACTTGGGGTAGCGGGAGTGAGGCCCAGTACTTC.

As concerns this clonotype: The junction does not match germline at one end; this may be a read error. The V and J genes are TRBV11-2 and TRBJ2-2; TRBD2 is a possible D gene (5 bases). Per the germline V gene, CDR1 is SGHAT and CDR2 is FQNNGV. The CDR3 is made up of 14 amino acids. The CDR3 here is CASNPYRRVGEPFF. The DNA for the CDR3 is TGTGCCAGCAACCCTTATAGACGGGTCGGGGAGCCGTTTTTT. Filled out from reference TRBV11-2 and TRBJ2-2, the complete variable domain reads EAGVAQSPRYKIIEKRQSVAFWCNPISGHATLYWYQQILGQGPKLLIQFQNNGVVDDSQLPKDRFSAERLKGVDSTLKIQPAKLEDSAVYLCASNPYRRVGEPFFGEGSRLTVL.

Concerning this clonotype itself: This may stem from a read error, because a much larger clone lies one nucleotide away. J is TRBJ2-1 and V is TRBV28, with D unresolved. V was cut by 5 bases and J by 6 bases, with 14 bases left in between. This CDR3 comprises 14 residues. Germline CDR1 and CDR2: MDHEN and SYDVKM. The CDR3 nucleotides read TGTGCCAGCAGTCCCTACTTCCGAGGCAATGAGCAGTTCTTC. Its translation is CASSPYFRGNEQFF.

This clonotype was detected only once. One end of the junction does not line up with germline, which may come from a read error. The CDR3 loop is CASSQIAIRNSPLHF. The CDR3 DNA follows: TGTGCCAGCAGCCAAATAGCGATTAGAAATTCACCCCTCCACTTC. J is TRBJ1-6 and V is TRBV4-2, with D hard to call. CDR3 length: 15 amino acids. Germline V CDR1 and CDR2: LGHNA, YNFKEQ.

This sequence joins TRBV2 and TRBJ2-2, with 8 nucleotides matching TRBD1. Trimming removed 6 bases from V and 6 bases from J; junction bases left unmatched: 3. Germline-derived CDR1 and CDR2 are SNHLY and FYNNEI. The CDR3 spans 13 residues. CDR3 nucleotide sequence: TGTGCCAGCAGGGACAGGGAGGCCGGGGAGCTGTTTTTT. Encoded protein: CASRDREAGELFF. The whole variable domain, remainder taken from reference TRBV2 and TRBJ2-2, is EPEVTQTPSHQVTQMGQEVILRCVPISNHLYFYWYRQILGQKVEFLVSFYNNEISEKSEIFDDQFSVERPDGSNFTLKIRSTKLEDSAMYFCASRDREAGELFFGEGSRLTVL.

Concerning this clonotype: Since the CDR3 does not end with the conserved phenylalanine or tryptophan, this likely comes from a read error. The chain employs TRBV28 and TRBJ2-6; possible D gene TRBD1, 7 bases. V gave up 8 bases and J gave up 2 bases, with 16 bases separating them. CDR3 size: 16 residues. CDR1 and CDR2 (germline): MDHEN, SYDVKM. The CDR3 protein is CASGGGPITGANVLTS. In DNA form, the CDR3 reads TGTGCCAGCGGAGGGGGCCCAATCACTGGGGCCAACGTCCTGACTTCC.

As regards this clonotype: Given a much more abundant clone one base away, this may be a read error. The genes are TRBV5-1 and TRBJ2-7, with 8 bases lining up with TRBD1. CDR3 size: 17 residues. Germline-derived CDR1 and CDR2 are SGHRS and YFSETQ. CDR3 nucleotides: TGCACCAGCAGCCTCCCGGGCAGGGGGCAGTTCTCCTACGAGCAGTACTTC. Amino acids: CTSSLPGRGQFSYEQYF.

On this clonotype: A much larger clone differs by one base, so this may be a read error. CDR3 in DNA: TGCGCCAGCAGCCCCGGACTGGGCAATCAGCCCCAGCATTTT. Protein product: CASSPGLGNQPQHF. This chain joins TRBV5-1 and TRBJ1-5; D ambiguous. V lost 4 bases and J lost 2, with 10 bases in between. The CDR3 spans 14 residues. Germline lookup yields CDR1 SGHRS and CDR2 YFSETQ. The full variable domain, rest sourced from reference TRBV5-1 and TRBJ1-5, is KAGVTQTPRYLIKTRGQQVTLSCSPISGHRSVSWYQQTPGQGLQFLFEYFSETQRNKGNFPGRFSGRQFSNSRSEMNVSTLELGDSALYLCASSPGLGNQPQHFGDGTRLSIL.

Many counts were recorded for this clonotype. The chain has TRBV29-1 and TRBJ1-1, with D perhaps matching TRBD1 (6 bases). The CDR3 contains 11 residues. Trimming shortened V by 6 bases and J by 5 bases, and 10 bases separated the two germline ends. CDR1 is SQVTM, CDR2 ANQGSEA, per germline. The CDR3 region is CSVSGQTEAFF. CDR3 coding DNA: TGCAGCGTGTCGGGACAAACTGAAGCTTTCTTT.

In its sample, this clonotype was seen once. Given a much more abundant clone one base away, this may be a read error. The rearrangement links TRBV6-1 to TRBJ1-1; D is uncertain. Per germline, CDR1 MNHNS and CDR2 SASEGT. The CDR3 extends over 11 amino acids. CDR3 coding DNA: TGTGCCAGCGAGGGTAACACTGAAGTTTTCTTT. This sequence encodes CASEGNTEVFF.

The J gene is TRBJ2-7, the V gene TRBV12-3 or TRBV12-4; 8 bases agree with TRBD1. Germline trimming cut 7 bases from V and 6 bases from J; bases unmatched to any gene: 5. The CDR3 totals 12 residues. CDR3 loop: CASNRQGSEQYF. Here the CDR3 DNA reads TGTGCCAGCAACAGACAGGGGAGCGAGCAGTACTTC.

A word on this clonotype: A much larger clone lies a single base off, so this may be a read error. The chain combines TRBV14 with TRBJ1-3; D uncertain. Looked up from germline, CDR1 is SGHDN and CDR2 is FVKESK. CDR3 length equals 15 residues. The CDR3 bases are TGTGTCAGCAGCCAAGATGGGAACTCTGGAAACACCATATATTTT. It encodes CVSSQDGNSGNTIYF.

Turning to this clonotype: A much larger clone lies one base from this, so it may be a read error. This sequence joins TRBV5-1 and TRBJ1-1; D may be TRBD1 (5 bases). CDR1 and CDR2 from the germline V gene are SGHRS and YFSETQ. V was clipped by 4 bases and J by 0 bases, with 10 bases between them. CDR3 size: 14 residues. The CDR3 loop is CASSRDWMNTEAFF. In DNA form, the CDR3 reads TGCGCCAGCAGCCGGGACTGGATGAACACTGAAGCTTTCTTT.

This chain links TRBV5-1 with TRBJ1-1, with 8 bases aligning to TRBD1. The germline CDR1 and CDR2 sequences are SGHRS and YFSETQ. The CDR3 sequence is 15 residues long. Unmatched junction bases numbered 6, after V lost 4 bases and J lost 1 base. CDR3 protein: CASSQQGGTNTEAFF. In nucleotides, the CDR3 is TGCGCCAGCAGCCAACAGGGGGGGACGAACACTGAAGCTTTCTTT.

The CDR3 DNA reads as TGTGCCAGCAGCTTGCGGGAGAAGAACTACGAGCAGTACTTC. Its protein product is CASSLREKNYEQYF. The rearrangement joins TRBV7-9 to TRBJ2-7; 7 bases match TRBD2. This CDR3 has 14 residues. Trimming at V came to 3 bases and at J to 3 bases, leaving 5 bases not matched to a gene. Germline V gives CDR1 SEHNR, CDR2 FQNEAQ (reference sequence). Combining the CDR3 with reference TRBV7-9 and TRBJ2-7 gives the whole variable domain DTGVSQNPRHKITKRGQNVTFRCDPISEHNRLYWYRQTLGQGPEFLTYFQNEAQLEKSRLLSDRFSAERPKGSFSTLEIQRTEQGDSAMYLCASSLREKNYEQYFGPGTRLTVT.

Worth noting for this clonotype: This may arise from a read error, as a much more abundant clone is one base away. Because the CDR3 is missing its conserved closing phenylalanine or tryptophan, this is likely a read error. This chain joins TRBV7-8 and TRBJ2-2; TRBD2 might be the D (6 bases). The germline V gene encodes CDR1 SGHVS and CDR2 FQNEAQ. This CDR3 is built from 14 residues. Trimming took off 2 bases at V and 3 bases at J, with 7 bases between the two ends. The CDR3 DNA is TGTGCCAGCAGCTTAACGGGAGACACCGGGGAGCTGTTTTAT. Amino acid sequence: CASSLTGDTGELFY.

As for this clonotype: The CDR3 carries no conserved terminal phenylalanine or tryptophan, so it likely arises from a read error. CDR3 loop: CASSQDRDGANSPLHL. The DNA of the CDR3 is TGCGCCAGCAGCCAAGATAGGGACGGGGCAAATTCACCCCTCCACTTG. The chain couples TRBV4-1 to TRBJ1-6; D is perhaps TRBD1 (5 bases). Trimming took off 0 bases at V and 7 bases at J, with 13 bases between the two ends. Per germline, CDR1 MGHRA and CDR2 YSYEKL. The length of the CDR3 is 16 residues.

Points on this clonotype: The germline gene is not matched at one end of the junction; a read error may be the cause. The rearrangement uses TRBV7-9 and TRBJ2-5; 10 positions agree with TRBD2. In germline, CDR1 is SEHNR, CDR2 FQNEAQ (reference sequence). CDR3 length: 16 residues. CDR3 sequence reads: CARSFIAGGSGETQYF. The CDR3, as DNA: TGTGCCCGCAGCTTTATAGCGGGAGGATCGGGGGAGACCCAGTACTTC.

V gene TRBV28 combines with J gene TRBJ1-5; tentative D call: TRBD1 (5 bases). The CDR3 is 12 residues long. Germline CDR1 reads MDHEN; CDR2 reads SYDVKM. Trimming took off 4 bases at V and 15 bases at J, with 16 bases between the two ends. The CDR3 spells CASSSTGLIGHF. The CDR3 DNA reads TGTGCCAGCAGTTCCACGGGACTCATCGGGCATTTT. The complete variable domain, with remaining parts taken from reference TRBV28 and TRBJ1-5, reads DVKVTQSSRYLVKRTGEKVFLECVQDMDHENMFWYRQDPGLGLRLIYFSYDVKMKEKGDIPEGYSVSREKKERFSLILESASTNQTSMYLCASSSTGLIGHFGDGTRLSIL.

In regard to this clonotype: A much larger clone is a single base away; this may be a read error. This rearrangement joins TRBV20-1 to TRBJ1-1; D remains unclear. V lost 6 bases and J lost 6, with 20 bases in between. The CDR3 length is 14 residues. Germline values: CDR1 DFQATT, CDR2 SNEGSKA (reference sequence). The CDR3: CSAPLTRAGAEAFF. The CDR3 DNA reads as TGCAGTGCACCGCTGACAAGGGCGGGCGCTGAAGCTTTCTTT.

In regard to this clonotype: Given the absence of the conserved phenylalanine or tryptophan at the CDR3 end, a read error is likely. No DNA is shown, since the ends of the CDR3 on it are uncertain; the CDR3 is the one TCRdb lists. V is TRBV25-1 and J is TRBJ1-1; whether TRBD1, the table's D call, matches the DNA was not checked. CDR1 and CDR2 from the germline V gene are MGHDK and SYGVNS. The CDR3 is 12 residues long, counting both termini. CDR3 loop: CASSARQGEAII.

The sample holds a few counts of this clonotype. This chain uses TRBV28 with TRBJ2-7; D may be TRBD2 (5 bases). Trimming removed 10 bases at V and 0 bases at J, with 10 bases between. This CDR3 has 12 residues. In germline, CDR1 is MDHEN, CDR2 SYDVKM. The CDR3 nucleotides are TGTGCCATCCAAGGGAGCTCCTACGAGCAGTACTTC. It yields the protein CAIQGSSYEQYF.

This clonotype was recorded a few times. The V call is TRBV28, the J call TRBJ2-3; no clear D. The V gene lost 8 bases and the J gene lost 3 bases, with 18 bases spanning the gap. Germline assignment: CDR1 MDHEN and CDR2 SYDVKM. The CDR3 has 15 residues. The CDR3 is CASHVYGKGTDTQYF. CDR3 nucleotides: TGTGCCAGCCACGTATATGGGAAAGGGACAGATACGCAGTATTTT.

The chain couples TRBV28 to TRBJ2-7; D remains ambiguous. The CDR3 runs 16 residues. Germline V gene sequence: CDR1 MDHEN, CDR2 SYDVKM. Trimming took 3 bases from V and 4 from J, leaving 19 bases between them. The CDR3 reads CASSFSSRAREYEQYF. CDR3 coding DNA: TGTGCCAGCAGTTTCTCCTCTCGGGCAAGGGAATACGAGCAGTACTTC.

With respect to this clonotype: A junction end diverges from the germline sequence, so it may reflect a read error. This chain connects TRBV11-1 to TRBJ2-3; D is uncertain. CDR3 length: 12 amino acids. CDR1 is SGHAT and CDR2 is FQDESV in the germline V gene (reference sequence). CDR3: CANSPSGDAQYF. DNA of the CDR3: TGTGCAAACAGCCCCTCTGGAGATGCGCAGTATTTT.

The gene calls are TRBV20-1 and TRBJ1-1; D gene ambiguous. Germline CDR1 is DFQATT and CDR2 is SNEGSKA (reference sequence). The CDR3 runs 14 residues. Trimming took 4 bases from V and 0 from J, leaving 12 bases between them. CDR3 protein: CSAKRQAVNTEAFF. CDR3 in DNA: TGCAGTGCTAAGAGGCAGGCTGTGAACACTGAAGCTTTCTTT.

The table lists this clonotype with many counts. This chain uses TRBV10-3 with TRBJ1-1, with no clear D. The V end was cut by 3 bases, the J end by 5 bases, with 25 bases between. CDR1 is ENHRY, CDR2 SYGVKD, per germline. The CDR3 runs to 18 residues. The CDR3 reads CAISENSVTATMRTEAFF. In DNA, the CDR3 is TGTGCCATCAGTGAAAACAGTGTAACAGCCACCATGAGAACTGAAGCTTTCTTT.

With regard to this clonotype: This likely comes from a read error, as the CDR3 has no conserved phenylalanine or tryptophan at its end. V usage is TRBV11-1 and J usage is TRBJ2-2; D remains unclear. CDR3 length: 17 residues. The germline V gene encodes CDR1 SGHAT and CDR2 FQDESV (reference sequence). Here the CDR3 DNA reads TGTGCTAGCAGCGCCCGGCCATTCCTAGTTAACATCGGGGAGCTGTTTGTT. Translation: CASSARPFLVNIGELFV.

As regards this clonotype: It may be a read error: a sequence one base away is much more abundant. The chain has TRBV5-1 and TRBJ2-5; D ambiguous. Trimming took 7 bases from V and 5 from J, leaving 15 bases between them. The CDR3 totals 13 residues. Looked up from germline, CDR1 is SGHRS and CDR2 is YFSETQ. CDR3 protein: CASERLPRETQYF. The CDR3 bases are TGCGCCAGCGAGAGACTCCCCCGGGAGACCCAGTACTTC. Using reference TRBV5-1 and TRBJ2-5 for the parts outside the CDR3, the full variable domain is KAGVTQTPRYLIKTRGQQVTLSCSPISGHRSVSWYQQTPGQGLQFLFEYFSETQRNKGNFPGRFSGRQFSNSRSEMNVSTLELGDSALYLCASERLPRETQYFGPGTRLLVL.

The rearrangement joins TRBV6-5 to TRBJ1-1, with D possibly matching TRBD1 (5 bases). CDR3 length: 15 residues. V dropped 7 bases and J dropped 9 bases, with 24 bases sitting between them. In germline, CDR1 is MNHEY, CDR2 SVGAGI. This chain's CDR3 is CASIRSSGTGTKAFF. Written as DNA, the CDR3 is TGTGCCAGCATACGGTCGTCGGGGACGGGTACTAAAGCTTTCTTT.

This clonotype was detected many times. This chain joins TRBV12-3 or TRBV12-4 and TRBJ2-1; TRBD2 matches 7 bases. The CDR3 sequence is 14 residues long. The ends lost 6 bases at V and 4 bases at J; junction bases unmatched: 6. CDR3 nucleotide sequence: TGTGCCAGCAGGGGCGGGAGCGGTTACAATGAGCAGTTCTTC. Translated, it gives CASRGGSGYNEQFF.